This TCR beta chain is drawn from a study of CD8 T cells in Susac syndrome. Reverse transcription of roughly 0.45 to 1 ug RNA used random hexamers. Amplification of TCR beta CDR3 across 54 Vbeta and 13 Jbeta was performed with immunoSEQ multiplex PCR. From the immunoSEQ multiplex PCR reads, TCRdb called clonotypes with MiXCR, one entry per CDR3 protein. The sample comprises just over 150,000 distinct CDR3 sequences, around 95% of which are singletons, and about 0.15% rests with the top ten. Sequencing of TCR beta covered CD8+ and CD4+ T cells obtained from blood. The multiple sclerosis controls comprised treatment-naive patients whose relapsing-remitting disease was stable or active. FACS enriched CD8+ TEMRA cells, while bulk CD8+ and CD4+ were negatively isolated. CDR3 length: 14 amino acids. V was pared by 8 bases and J by 0 bases, with 12 bases between.

The sequenced material came from CD8+ T cells from PBMCs. V gene TRBV12-3 or TRBV12-4 combines with J gene TRBJ2-3; D perhaps matches TRBD1 (7 bases). This clonotype originated in a human donor with multiple sclerosis. The CDR3 DNA sequence: TGTGCCAGCGCCCCAGGGGGGAGCACAGATACGCAGTATTTT. As protein: CASAPGGSTDTQYF.